Reported below is one T cell receptor beta chain. Antigen: not known. The data were taken from a study of radiotherapy plus CTLA-4 blockade in lung cancer. The repertoire was sequenced with immunoSEQ multiplex PCR; TCRdb's copy has only in-frame clones and lacks some. The sample comprises tens of thousands of clones, roughly four fifths of which are singletons, and over 8.5% rests with the top ten. The length of the CDR3 is 13 residues. In germline, CDR1 is SGDLS, CDR2 YYNGEE. Trimming removed 2 bases from V and 8 bases from J, with 8 bases in between. General observations from the study: The study found tumor-derived TCR clones expanded in blood after radiotherapy plus ipilimumab. Early blood T cell clone dynamics reportedly forecast response best, with interferon-beta.

The material was peripheral blood, obtained from a patient treated with radiotherapy plus ipilimumab. This receptor was identified in a human donor with non-small cell lung cancer who had stable disease on radiotherapy plus ipilimumab. The V and J genes are TRBV9 and TRBJ1-6; D is ambiguous. DNA for the CDR3: TGTGCCAGCAGCGTTATGGGTGATTCACCCCTCCACTTT. Its protein product is CASSVMGDSPLHF. Full variable domain (missing parts from reference TRBV9 and TRBJ1-6): DSGVTQTPKHLITATGQRVTLRCSPRSGDLSVYWYQQSLDQGLQFLIQYYNGEERAKGNILERFSAQQFPDLHSELNLSSLELGDSALYFCASSVMGDSPLHFGNGTRLTVT.